Listed below are T cell receptor beta chains from one sample, sequenced in a study of monozygotic twins with cystic fibrosis. The repertoire was sequenced with immunoSEQ multiplex PCR; TCRdb's copy has only in-frame clones and lacks some. In the table there are about 35,000 clones, approximately 72% of which are singletons. Sequencing was carried out using blood. These receptors all come from a girl aged 5-17 years with cystic fibrosis. CDR3s include the opening cysteine and the closing phenylalanine or tryptophan. The order of the fields is CDR3 length, D gene, clone size, V gene, J gene, CDR3 DNA, CDR3 protein. A D gene is named only where the DNA matches it firmly. Clone size is stated in some rows and not others, as once, few, many or a class when expanded.

>16|TRBD1|-|TRBV19|TRBJ2-1
TGTGCCAGTAGTATAGGGGGACAGGGGGCCCTCAATGAGCAGTTCTTC
CASSIGGQGALNEQFF
>15|TRBD2|-|TRBV30|TRBJ2-1
TGTGCCTGGAGTGTAAGGCTAGCGGGGAACAATGAGCAGTTCTTC
CAWSVRLAGNNEQFF
>13|-|-|TRBV30|TRBJ2-3
TGTGCCTGGAGTAGGCAGGTTCAAGATACGCAGTATTTT
CAWSRQVQDTQYF
>16|-|-|TRBV27|TRBJ2-3
TGTGCCAGCAGTCCCGCCCTAAAGCTAGGCACAGATACGCAGTATTTT
CASSPALKLGTDTQYF
>15|TRBD2|few|TRBV9|TRBJ2-3
TGTGCCAGCAGCGTAGCGACTAGCGGGGCAGATACGCAGTATTTT
CASSVATSGADTQYF
>15|-|once|TRBV29-1|TRBJ2-1
TGCAGCGTTGCGGCAGCGGACTATTTCTACAATGAGCAGTTCTTC
CSVAAADYFYNEQFF
>13|-|-|TRBV9|TRBJ2-3
TGTGCCAGCAGCCCAACGATCACAGATACGCAGTATTTT
CASSPTITDTQYF
>17|-|-|TRBV4-1|TRBJ2-6
TGCGCCAGCAGCCTAACGGGACGGTACTCTGGGGCCAACGTCCTGACTTTC
CASSLTGRYSGANVLTF
>16|TRBD1|-|TRBV30|TRBJ1-6
TGTGCCTGGAGTGGGATCAAGGACAGGGGGAGTAGCGCCCTCCACTTT
CAWSGIKDRGSSALHF
>12|-|few|TRBV29-1|TRBJ2-1
TGCAGCGTTGAAGATCCCAGGGGTGAGCAGTTCTTC
CSVEDPRGEQFF
>13|TRBD1|few|TRBV4-2|TRBJ1-1
TGTGCCAGCAGCCCACAATCAGGGGGTTCAGCTTTCTTT
CASSPQSGGSAFF
>14|TRBD1|few|TRBV6-4|TRBJ1-2
TGTGCCAGCAATCGACAGGGAGAGGAGTATGGCTACACCTTC
CASNRQGEEYGYTF
>12|-|-|TRBV7-2|TRBJ1-2
TGTGCCAGCAGCCCTAGAGGTTATGGCTACACCTTC
CASSPRGYGYTF
>17|-|-|TRBV10-3|TRBJ1-2
TGTGCCATCAGTGAGTCGACCGTGACAAACCTGCTCTATGGCTACACCTTC
CAISESTVTNLLYGYTF
>17|-|-|TRBV4-2|TRBJ2-3
TGTGCCAGCAGCCAGATGGGACCTCCGATCGTGGCAGATACGCAGTATTTT
CASSQMGPPIVADTQYF